This TCR beta chain is from a study of human T cells and chemical hapten exposure. Whole-study context: In the roughly 24-week study, patients were dosed weekly with diphenylcyclopropenone on the scalp throughout. Minor pooled library volume differences mainly drove per-sample TCR yield variation.

TCRdb ran MiXCR on the RACE reads and lists one entry per CDR3 protein. The sample shows around 330,000 distinct CDR3 sequences, around 5.5% of them seen only once. Time point of the sample: pre-sensitization, week 0. Treatment: therapeutic diphenylcyclopropenone sensitization with weekly scalp DPC. Total RNA was isolated from unfractionated whole blood. The CDR3 loop spans 14 amino acids. The V gene lost 6 bases and the J gene lost 2 bases, with 10 bases spanning the gap. The chain combines TRBV12-3 or TRBV12-4 with TRBJ2-2; D is ambiguous. This clonotype was sampled from a woman in her late teens or twenties with alopecia areata. Some clones in this sample may be carry-over from other donors' samples. This material consisted of whole blood, taken in connection with sensitization to the hapten diphenylcyclopropenone (DPC). The CDR3 DNA reads as TGTGCCAGCAGAAGGAACGACAACACCGGGGAGCTGTTTTTT. Its translation is CASRRNDNTGELFF.